This T cell receptor beta chain was sequenced during a study of tumor-infiltrating lymphocytes in primary liver carcinoma. For the study at large: Tissue type made little difference to sample yields of roughly 3.65 to 8 million productive TCRbeta reads.

Germline assignment: CDR1 SGHVS and CDR2 FQNEAQ. This CDR3 spans 18 amino acids. Whole-study findings and limits: Tumors had a significantly higher top-250-clone fraction than blood (p = 0.039).

TCR beta cDNA came from about 470 ng total RNA, primed with a constant-region primer. A slightly modified ARM-PCR protocol with three nested multiplex PCR rounds produced these TCR beta libraries. The study ran its first two PCR rounds for approximately 10 cycles each, using TRBV1-TRBV30 forward primers and a C-beta reverse primer. MiXCR was run by TCRdb on the multiplex PCR reads, yielding one entry per CDR3 protein. The sample contains over 100,000 distinct CDR3 sequences, roughly 70% of which appear only once. In regard to this clonotype: The target antigen is unknown. Relative to the germline gene, one junction end is altered; a read error may explain this.

Extraction of RNA together with DNA used roughly 20-33 mg of unsorted bulk tissue. Patients carried chronic HBV infection without prior treatment. This sequence joins TRBV7-8 and TRBJ2-6, with D unresolved. The TCR was taken from a woman aged 55-75 years with primary liver carcinoma and hepatitis B virus infection. The specimen was tumor-adjacent normal liver tissue. For the CDR3, the DNA is TGTGCCAGCAGTTGGGTAGGGCTCGACTTTTCTGGGACCAACGTCCTGACTTTC. Translating it yields CASSWVGLDFSGTNVLTF.